This TCR beta chain was obtained from a study of blood T cell repertoires in COVID-19. Study in general: From T cells, B-cell-depleted T cells, or PBMCs came the material, which was cDNA or gDNA.

Individuals drawn from some 25 US areas were roughly 18 to 95 years old. Grouping used clinical history reported by participants in a survey and questionnaire. The germline V gene has CDR1 MGHRA and CDR2 YSYEKL. Trimming pared 0 bases from V and 0 bases from J, leaving 9 bases between. The CDR3 is 16 amino acids. Produced via immunoSEQ multiplex PCR; TCRdb's table is partial and in-frame only. The repertoire holds under 250,000 clones, with approximately 85% as singletons. The sequencing input was PBMCs or T cells enriched from blood (not recorded which). The J gene is TRBJ1-3, the V gene TRBV4-1, with D possibly TRBD1 on 5 matching bases. The sequence was obtained from a woman aged 50 to 65 with acute COVID-19. The CDR3 nucleotides are TGCGCCAGCAGCCAAGAGTTGGGGCCCTCTGGAAACACCATATATTTT. Translating gives CASSQELGPSGNTIYF.